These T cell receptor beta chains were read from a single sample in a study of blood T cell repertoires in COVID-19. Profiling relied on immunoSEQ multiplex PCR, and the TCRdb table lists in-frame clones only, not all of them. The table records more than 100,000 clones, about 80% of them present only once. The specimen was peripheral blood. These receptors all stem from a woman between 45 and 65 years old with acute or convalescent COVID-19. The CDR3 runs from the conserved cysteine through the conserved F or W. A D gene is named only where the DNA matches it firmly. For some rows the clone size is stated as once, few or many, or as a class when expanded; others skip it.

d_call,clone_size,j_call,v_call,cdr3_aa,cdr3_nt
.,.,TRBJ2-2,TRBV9,CASSVYTGELFF,TGTGCCAGCAGCGTATATACCGGGGAGCTGTTTTTT
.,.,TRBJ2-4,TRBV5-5,CASSWGLSGEAKNIQYF,TGTGCCAGCAGTTGGGGACTTTCGGGGGAGGCCAAAAACATTCAGTACTTC
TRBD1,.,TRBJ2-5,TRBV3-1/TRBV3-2,CASSPRTGGVETQYF,TGTGCCAGCAGCCCGCGGACAGGGGGCGTGGAGACCCAGTACTTC
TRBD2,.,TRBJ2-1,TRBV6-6,CASSTQLAGKHNEQFF,TGTGCCAGCAGTACCCAACTAGCGGGGAAACACAATGAGCAGTTCTTC
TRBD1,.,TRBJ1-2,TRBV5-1,CASSLDAGGGYTF,TGCGCCAGCAGCTTGGATGCAGGGGGTGGCTACACCTTC
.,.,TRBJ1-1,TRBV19,CATTDRNTEAFF,TGTGCCACCACGGACAGGAACACTGAAGCTTTCTTT
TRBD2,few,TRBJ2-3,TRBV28,CASSWTSGGSTDTQYF,TGTGCCAGCAGTTGGACTAGCGGGGGAAGCACAGATACGCAGTATTTT
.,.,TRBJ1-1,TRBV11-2,CASSSQKNTEAFF,TGTGCCAGCAGCAGTCAGAAGAACACTGAAGCTTTCTTT
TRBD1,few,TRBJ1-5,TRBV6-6,CASIDRGGSNQPQHF,TGTGCCAGCATCGACAGGGGAGGAAGCAATCAGCCCCAGCATTTT
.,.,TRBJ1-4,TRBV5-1,CASSPGRSGGEKLFF,TGCGCCAGCAGCCCCGGGAGGAGTGGAGGCGAAAAACTGTTTTTT
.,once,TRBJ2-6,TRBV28,CASSLSTLSGANVLTF,TGTGCCAGCAGTTTATCGACACTCTCTGGGGCCAACGTCCTGACTTTC
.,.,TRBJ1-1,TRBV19,CASSISAGWNTEAFF,TGTGCCAGTAGTATAAGCGCGGGATGGAACACTGAAGCTTTCTTT
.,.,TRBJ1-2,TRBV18,CASSQGRSTNYGYTF,TGTGCCAGCTCCCAGGGCAGGAGTACTAACTATGGCTACACCTTC
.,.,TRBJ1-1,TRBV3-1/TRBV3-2,CASSPSRVAEAFF,TGTGCCAGCAGCCCGTCTCGGGTTGCTGAAGCTTTCTTT
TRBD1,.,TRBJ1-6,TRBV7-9,CASSWTGNTSPLHF,TGTGCCAGCAGCTGGACAGGGAATACTTCACCCCTCCACTTT
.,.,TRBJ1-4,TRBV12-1,CASSFSPGGNPTNEKLFF,TGTGCCAGCAGCTTTTCACCAGGCGGGAATCCAACTAATGAAAAACTGTTTTTT
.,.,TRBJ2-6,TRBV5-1,CASSLLEANVLTF,TGCGCCAGCAGCTTGTTAGAGGCCAACGTCCTGACTTTC
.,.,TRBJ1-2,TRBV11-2,CASSTTTLRGVWFTF,TGTGCCAGCAGCACAACAACGCTCAGGGGCGTATGGTTCACCTTC
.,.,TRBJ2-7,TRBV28,CASSVRRLAPYEQYF,TGTGCCAGCAGTGTTAGGAGATTAGCGCCCTACGAGCAGTACTTC
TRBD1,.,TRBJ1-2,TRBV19,CASNRDRAYGYTF,TGTGCCAGTAACCGGGACAGAGCCTATGGCTACACCTTC
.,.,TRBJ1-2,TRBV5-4,CASSSGIVDGYTF,TGTGCCAGCAGTTCAGGGATAGTGGATGGCTACACCTTC
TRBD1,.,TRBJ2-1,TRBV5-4,CASSQGQGNYNEQFF,TGTGCCAGCAGCCAGGGACAGGGAAACTACAATGAGCAGTTCTTC
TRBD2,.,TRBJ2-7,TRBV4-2,CASSQDGTSGANEQYF,TGTGCCAGCAGCCAAGATGGGACTAGCGGGGCTAACGAGCAGTACTTC
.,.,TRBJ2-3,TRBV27,CASSLRGKRTDTQYF,TGTGCCAGCAGTTTACGAGGGAAGCGCACAGATACGCAGTATTTT
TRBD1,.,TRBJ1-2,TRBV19,CASSLAGGYTF,TGTGCCAGTAGTCTCGCAGGGGGATACACCTTC
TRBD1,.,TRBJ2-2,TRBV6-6,CASRRDRAANTGELFF,TGTGCCAGCAGACGGGACAGGGCCGCGAACACCGGGGAGCTGTTTTTT
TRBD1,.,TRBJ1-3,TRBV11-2,CASSLTGTAGNTIYF,TGTGCCAGCAGCTTAACGGGGACAGCTGGAAACACCATATATTTT
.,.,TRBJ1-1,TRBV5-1,CASSLFQGGTEAFF,TGCGCCAGCAGCTTATTCCAGGGAGGGACTGAAGCTTTCTTT
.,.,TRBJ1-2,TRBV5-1,CASSLVPGDYGYTF,TGCGCCAGCAGCTTGGTTCCAGGGGACTATGGCTACACCTTC
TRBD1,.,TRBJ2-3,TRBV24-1,CATSDPGGGDTQYF,TGTGCCACCAGTGACCCAGGGGGTGGAGATACGCAGTATTTT
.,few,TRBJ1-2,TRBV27,CASSTRAGGYTF,TGTGCCAGCAGTACTCGGGCGGGTGGCTACACCTTC
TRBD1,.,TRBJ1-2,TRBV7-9,CASSLVAGQGNYGYTF,TGTGCCAGCAGCTTAGTGGCGGGACAGGGTAACTATGGCTACACCTTC
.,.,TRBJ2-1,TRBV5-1,CASSAFSYEQFF,TGCGCCAGCAGCGCTTTTAGTTATGAGCAGTTCTTC
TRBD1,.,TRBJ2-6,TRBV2,CASSGTVSGANVLTF,TGTGCCAGCAGCGGGACAGTCTCTGGGGCCAACGTCCTGACTTTC
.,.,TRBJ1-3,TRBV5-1,CASSAGSTGSSGNTIYF,TGCGCCAGCAGCGCCGGATCTACGGGGAGCTCTGGAAACACCATATATTTT
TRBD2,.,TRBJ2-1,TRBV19,CASSILSGGVNEQFF,TGTGCCAGTAGTATACTGAGCGGGGGGGTCAATGAGCAGTTCTTC
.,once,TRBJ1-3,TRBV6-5,CASRIAYEAGNTIYF,TGTGCCAGCAGAATCGCGTACGAGGCTGGAAACACCATATATTTT
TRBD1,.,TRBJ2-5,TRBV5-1,CASQDRVSYSQYF,TGCGCCAGCCAAGACAGGGTGTCCTACAGCCAGTACTTC
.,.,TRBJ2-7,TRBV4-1,CASRPLGISYEQYF,TGCGCCAGCAGACCTCTCGGGATATCCTACGAGCAGTACTTC
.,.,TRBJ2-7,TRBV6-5,CASSDSGPANEQYF,TGTGCCAGCAGTGACTCGGGGCCTGCAAACGAGCAGTACTTC
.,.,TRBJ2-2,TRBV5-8,CASSLGLKYPTGELFF,TGTGCCAGCAGCTTGGGGCTTAAATACCCCACCGGGGAGCTGTTTTTT
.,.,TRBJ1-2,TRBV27,CASSRGFGYGYTF,TGTGCCAGCAGTCGCGGGTTTGGCTATGGCTACACCTTC